The T cell receptor beta chain described here comes from a study of metastatic and nonmetastatic thyroid tumors. Background on the study: Patients with malignant and benign thyroid disease provided blood and tumor or nodule tissue, whose repertoires were compared.

No treatment of any kind had been given to any patient before thyroid surgery. Authors' data handling: In papillary thyroid cancer, a distant-metastasis classifier was built using CDR3 differences across clinicopathological groups. TCRdb ran MiXCR on the PCR reads. The V and J calls here are based on TCRdb, not the publication. The table lists tens of thousands of clones, around 20% of them singletons. In the case of this clone: What it recognizes is unknown.

Study-wide points: Reported TCR beta diversity, measured in blood and tumor, was significantly higher for malignant thyroid tumors than for benign nodules.

This receptor was identified in a female donor with papillary thyroid cancer or a benign thyroid nodule (not recorded which). Some clones in this sample may be carry-over from other donors' samples. Sequencing was done on a sample of blood.

CDR3 sequence (DNA): TGCGCCAGCAGCTTTAATACAGATAATGAGCAGTTCTTC. This gives the protein CASSFNTDNEQFF. The chain uses TRBV5-1 and TRBJ2-1; no clear D gene. The germline CDR1 and CDR2 sequences are SGHRS and YFSETQ. The CDR3 runs to 13 residues. V shed 2 bases and J shed 7 bases, with 10 bases lying between them.